This entry features one T cell receptor beta chain sequence. Its specificity is unknown. The ends were cut back, 5 bases at V and 2 bases at J, with 12 bases in the middle. Germline V gene sequence: CDR1 SEHNR, CDR2 FQNEAQ (reference sequence). CDR3 length: 14 residues. The data derive from a study of graft-versus-host responses after intestinal transplantation. Study at large: Tacrolimus and steroids were given for around three years to all recipients after anti-thymocyte globulin induction. Regarding the study as a whole: Some GvH clones appeared in ileal mucosa or blood before recipient bone marrow.

Sequencing was performed with immunoSEQ multiplex PCR; in TCRdb, only in-frame clones are kept and a portion is missing. This sample has around 84,000 clones, with roughly four fifths found just once. This chain links TRBV7-9 with TRBJ1-2; weak D call: TRBD1 (6 bases). This clonotype originated in a human donor who received an intestinal transplant. The source was unstimulated CD8+ T cells sorted from spleen or lymph node cells, collected before intestinal transplant. In DNA form, the CDR3 reads TGTGCCAGCAGCCCCCGGACAGTCAACTATGGCTACACCTTC. It yields the protein CASSPRTVNYGYTF.